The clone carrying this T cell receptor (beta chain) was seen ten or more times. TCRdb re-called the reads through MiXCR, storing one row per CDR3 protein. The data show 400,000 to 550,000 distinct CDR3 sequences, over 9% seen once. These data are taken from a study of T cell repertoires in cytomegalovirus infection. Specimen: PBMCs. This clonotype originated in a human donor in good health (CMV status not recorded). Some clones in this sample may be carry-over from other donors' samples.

The CDR3 DNA reads TGTGCCAGCAGCACCGCAGGGGCGACAAAACTGTTTTTT. Protein product: CASSTAGATKLFF. The chain is built from TRBV7-2 and TRBJ1-4, with D tentatively TRBD1 (6 bases). CDR3 length: 13 residues. Germline V gene data show CDR1 as SGHTA and CDR2 as FQGNSA. Deletions cut 5 bases from V and 10 bases from J, with 14 bases between.